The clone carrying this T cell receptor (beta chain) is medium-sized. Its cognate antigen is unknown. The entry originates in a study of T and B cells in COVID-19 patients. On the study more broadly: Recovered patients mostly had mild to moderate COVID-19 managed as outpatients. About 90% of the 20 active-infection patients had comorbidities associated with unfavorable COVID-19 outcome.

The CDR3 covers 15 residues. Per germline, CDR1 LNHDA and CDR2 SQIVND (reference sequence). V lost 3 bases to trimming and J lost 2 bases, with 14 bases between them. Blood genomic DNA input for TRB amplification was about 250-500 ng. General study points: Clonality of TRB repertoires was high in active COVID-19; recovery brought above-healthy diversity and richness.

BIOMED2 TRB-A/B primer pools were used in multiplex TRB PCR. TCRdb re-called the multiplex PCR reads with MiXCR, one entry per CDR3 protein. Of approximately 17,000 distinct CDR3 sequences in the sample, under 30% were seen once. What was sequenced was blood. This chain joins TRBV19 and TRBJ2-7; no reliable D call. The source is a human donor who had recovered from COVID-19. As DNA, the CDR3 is TGTGCCAGTAGTATCCTCTCGGACCCAGCCTACGAGCAGTACTTC. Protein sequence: CASSILSDPAYEQYF.